The sequence of this TCR beta chain was determined in a study of blood T cell repertoires in COVID-19. CDR1 is SNHLY and CDR2 is FYNNEI in the germline V gene. V lost 6 bases to trimming and J lost 2 bases, with 14 bases between them. There are 14 residues in the CDR3. Recovery among Cohort 3 donors was established by two negative PCRs, clearance, or symptom resolution. Sequencing was performed with immunoSEQ multiplex PCR; in TCRdb, only in-frame clones are kept and a portion is missing. Found here are 350,000 or so clones, under 95% of them singletons; the top ten hold about 18%. The gene calls are TRBV2 and TRBJ2-7, with D maybe TRBD1 (6 bases). The receptor comes from a woman in her 30s who had recovered from COVID-19. The source material was PBMCs or T cells enriched from blood (not recorded which). This chain's CDR3 is CASRATGTTYEQYF. In nucleotides, the CDR3 is TGTGCCAGCAGGGCAACAGGGACCACCTACGAGCAGTACTTC.